This T cell receptor (beta chain) was obtained from a study of blood T cell repertoires in COVID-19. Study information: Italy, Spain and the United States were the sources of the convalescent and acute COVID-19 samples. In each case, the material was cDNA or gDNA derived from T cells, B-cell-depleted T cells, or PBMCs.

One Seattle source followed patients from active infection through their disease course. Per the study methods: Amplifying reference gene primers gave estimates of nucleated cell counts. Profiled with immunoSEQ multiplex PCR; TCRdb holds only in-frame clones, not every one. D and trimming were read from the DNA, whereas the V and J calls and clone size are those reported in that table. The sample consists of some 220,000 clones, approximately 78% of them appearing once. CDR1 and CDR2 from the germline V gene are LGHNA and YSLEER. The CDR3 is 13 amino acids. Trimming removed 2 bases from V and 5 bases from J, with 7 bases in between.

The clonotype originates from a woman in her 70s with COVID-19, enrolled during active disease. This chain links TRBV4-3 with TRBJ2-1; the D gene is possibly TRBD2 (6 bases). Sequenced material: peripheral blood. The CDR3: CASSQRLDNEQFF. CDR3 nucleotide sequence: TGCGCCAGCAGCCAAAGACTAGACAATGAGCAGTTCTTC.